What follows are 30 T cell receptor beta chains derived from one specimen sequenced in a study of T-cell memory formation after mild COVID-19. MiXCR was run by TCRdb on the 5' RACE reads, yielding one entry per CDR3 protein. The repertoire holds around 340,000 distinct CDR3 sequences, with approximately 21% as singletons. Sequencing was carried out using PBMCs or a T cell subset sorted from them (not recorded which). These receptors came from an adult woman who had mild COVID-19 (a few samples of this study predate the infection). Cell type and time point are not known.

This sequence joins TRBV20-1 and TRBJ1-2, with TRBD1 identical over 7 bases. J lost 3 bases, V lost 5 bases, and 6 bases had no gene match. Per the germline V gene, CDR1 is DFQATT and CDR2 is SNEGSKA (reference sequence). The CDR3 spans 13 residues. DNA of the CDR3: TGCAGTGCTTCCCGACAGGGAGACTATGGCTACACCTTC. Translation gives CSASRQGDYGYTF.

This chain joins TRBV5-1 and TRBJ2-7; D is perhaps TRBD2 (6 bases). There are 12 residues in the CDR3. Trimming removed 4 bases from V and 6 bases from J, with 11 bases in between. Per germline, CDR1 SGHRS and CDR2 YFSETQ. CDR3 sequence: CASSREQGEQYF. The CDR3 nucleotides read TGCGCCAGCAGCCGGGAGCAGGGCGAGCAGTACTTC.

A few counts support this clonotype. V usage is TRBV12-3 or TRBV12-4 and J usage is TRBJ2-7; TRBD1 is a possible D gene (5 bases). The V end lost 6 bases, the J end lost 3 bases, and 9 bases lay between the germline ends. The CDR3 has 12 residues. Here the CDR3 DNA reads TGTGCCAGCAGCAGGGTTATCTACGAGCAGTACTTC. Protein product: CASSRVIYEQYF.

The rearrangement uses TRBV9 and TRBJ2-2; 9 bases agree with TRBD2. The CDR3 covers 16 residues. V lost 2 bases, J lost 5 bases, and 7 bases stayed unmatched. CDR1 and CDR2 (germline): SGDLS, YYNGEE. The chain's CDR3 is CASSVYAGGDTGELFF. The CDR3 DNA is TGTGCCAGCAGCGTCTATGCGGGAGGGGATACCGGGGAGCTGTTTTTT.

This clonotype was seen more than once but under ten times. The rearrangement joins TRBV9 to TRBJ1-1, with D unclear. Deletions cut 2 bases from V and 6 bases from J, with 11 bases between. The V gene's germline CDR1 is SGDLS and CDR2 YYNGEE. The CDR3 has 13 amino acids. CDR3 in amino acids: CASSVSGGPEAFF. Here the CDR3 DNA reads TGTGCCAGCAGCGTCTCAGGAGGGCCTGAAGCTTTCTTT. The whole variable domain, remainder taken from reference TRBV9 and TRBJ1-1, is DSGVTQTPKHLITATGQRVTLRCSPRSGDLSVYWYQQSLDQGLQFLIQYYNGEERAKGNILERFSAQQFPDLHSELNLSSLELGDSALYFCASSVSGGPEAFFGQGTRLTVV.

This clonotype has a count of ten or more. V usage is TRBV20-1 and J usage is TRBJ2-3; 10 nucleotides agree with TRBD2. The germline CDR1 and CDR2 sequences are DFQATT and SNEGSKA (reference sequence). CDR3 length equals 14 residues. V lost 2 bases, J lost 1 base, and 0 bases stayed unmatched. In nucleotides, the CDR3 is TGCAGTGCTAGACTAGCGGGGGGCACAGATACGCAGTATTTT. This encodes CSARLAGGTDTQYF.

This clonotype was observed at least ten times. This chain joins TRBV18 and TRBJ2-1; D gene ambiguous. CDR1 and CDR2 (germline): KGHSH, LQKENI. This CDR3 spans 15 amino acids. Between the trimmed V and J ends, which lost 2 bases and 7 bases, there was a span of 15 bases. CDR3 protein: CASSPWATSGNEQFF. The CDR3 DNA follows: TGTGCCAGCTCACCATGGGCCACAAGTGGGAATGAGCAGTTCTTC. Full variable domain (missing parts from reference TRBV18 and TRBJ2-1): NAGVMQNPRHLVRRRGQEARLRCSPMKGHSHVYWYRQLPEEGLKFMVYLQKENIIDESGMPKERFSAEFPKEGPSILRIQQVVRGDSAAYFCASSPWATSGNEQFFGPGTRLTVL.

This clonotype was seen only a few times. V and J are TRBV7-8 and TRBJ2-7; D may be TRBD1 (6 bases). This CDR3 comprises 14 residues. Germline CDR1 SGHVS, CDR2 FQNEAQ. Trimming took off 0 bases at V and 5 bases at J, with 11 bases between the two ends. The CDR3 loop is CASSLAAGVHEQYF. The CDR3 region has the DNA TGTGCCAGCAGCTTAGCTGCAGGGGTCCACGAGCAGTACTTC.

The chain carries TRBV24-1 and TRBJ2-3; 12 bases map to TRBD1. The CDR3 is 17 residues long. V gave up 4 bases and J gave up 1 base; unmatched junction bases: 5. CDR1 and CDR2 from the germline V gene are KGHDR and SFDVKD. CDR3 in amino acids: CATSETGTGGRTDTQYF. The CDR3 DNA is TGTGCCACCAGTGAAACCGGGACAGGGGGCCGCACAGATACGCAGTATTTT.

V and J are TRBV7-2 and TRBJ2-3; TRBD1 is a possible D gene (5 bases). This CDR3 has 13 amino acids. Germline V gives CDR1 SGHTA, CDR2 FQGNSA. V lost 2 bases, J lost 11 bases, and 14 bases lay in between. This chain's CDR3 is CASSLPQGLGQYF. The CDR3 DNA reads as TGTGCCAGCAGCTTACCGCAGGGATTGGGGCAGTATTTT.

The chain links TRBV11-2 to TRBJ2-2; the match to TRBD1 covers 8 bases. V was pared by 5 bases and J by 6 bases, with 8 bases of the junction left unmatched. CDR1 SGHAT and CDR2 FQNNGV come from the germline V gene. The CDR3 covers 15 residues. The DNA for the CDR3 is TGTGCCAGCAGCACACAGGGGGGCCCCGCCGGGGAGCTGTTTTTT. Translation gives CASSTQGGPAGELFF.

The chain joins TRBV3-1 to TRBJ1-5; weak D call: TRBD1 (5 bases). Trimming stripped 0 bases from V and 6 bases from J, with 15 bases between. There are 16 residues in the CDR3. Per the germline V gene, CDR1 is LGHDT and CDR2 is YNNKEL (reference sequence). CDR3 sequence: CASSQEERRGAQPQHF. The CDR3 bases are TGTGCCAGCAGCCAAGAAGAAAGGAGGGGCGCTCAGCCCCAGCATTTT.

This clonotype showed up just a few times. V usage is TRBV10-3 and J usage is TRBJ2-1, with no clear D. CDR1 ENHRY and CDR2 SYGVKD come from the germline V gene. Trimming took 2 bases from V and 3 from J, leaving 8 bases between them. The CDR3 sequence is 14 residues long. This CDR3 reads CAISEAHDYNEQFF. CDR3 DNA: TGTGCCATCAGTGAGGCCCACGACTACAATGAGCAGTTCTTC.

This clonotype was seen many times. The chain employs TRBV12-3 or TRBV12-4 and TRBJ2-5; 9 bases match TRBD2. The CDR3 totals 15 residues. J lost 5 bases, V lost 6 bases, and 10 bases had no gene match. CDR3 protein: CASSSSGGRLETQYF. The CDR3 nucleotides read TGTGCCAGCAGCTCAAGCGGGGGGCGGCTGGAGACCCAGTACTTC.

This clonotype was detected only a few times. The CDR3 loop reads CASSTPSGGVDEQYF. Here the CDR3 DNA reads TGTGCCAGCAGCACCCCCTCAGGGGGCGTTGACGAGCAGTACTTC. J is TRBJ2-7 and V is TRBV7-9; the match to TRBD1 covers 8 bases. The V segment lost 5 bases and the J segment 5 bases; nucleotides outside the gene matches: 11. CDR1 is SEHNR and CDR2 is FQNEAQ in the germline V gene (reference sequence). The CDR3 has 15 residues.

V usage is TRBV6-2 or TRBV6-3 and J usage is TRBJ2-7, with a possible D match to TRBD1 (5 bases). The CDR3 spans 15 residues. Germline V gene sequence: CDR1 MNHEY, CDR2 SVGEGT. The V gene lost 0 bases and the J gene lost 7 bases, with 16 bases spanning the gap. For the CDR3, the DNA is TGTGCCAGCAGTTACTCGGGGCCGCTGCCGGAAGAGCAGTACTTC. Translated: CASSYSGPLPEEQYF.

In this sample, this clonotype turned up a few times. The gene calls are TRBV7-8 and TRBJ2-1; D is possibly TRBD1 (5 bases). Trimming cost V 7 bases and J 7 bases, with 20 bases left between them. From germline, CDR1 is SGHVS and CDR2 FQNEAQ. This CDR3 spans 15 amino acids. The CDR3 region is CASTTDIQPSNEQFF. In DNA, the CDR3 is TGTGCCAGCACCACGGACATCCAACCGTCTAATGAGCAGTTCTTC.

The CDR3: CASSMGLAGGAGELFF. CDR3 in DNA: TGTGCCAGCAGCATGGGACTAGCGGGAGGAGCCGGGGAGCTGTTTTTT. The rearrangement joins TRBV11-3 to TRBJ2-2; 15 bases match TRBD2. Germline-derived CDR1 and CDR2 are SGHNT and YENEEA. The trim removed 5 bases at V and 6 bases at J, leaving 4 bases unmatched. This CDR3 contains 16 residues. Filled out from reference TRBV11-3 and TRBJ2-2, the complete variable domain reads EAGVVQSPRYKIIEKKQPVAFWCNPISGHNTLYWYLQNLGQGPELLIRYENEEAVDDSQLPKDRFSAERLKGVDSTLKIQPAELGDSAVYLCASSMGLAGGAGELFFGEGSRLTVL.

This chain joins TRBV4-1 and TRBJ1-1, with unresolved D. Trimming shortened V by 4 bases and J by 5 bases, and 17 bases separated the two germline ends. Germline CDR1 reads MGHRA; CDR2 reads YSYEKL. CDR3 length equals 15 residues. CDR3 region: CASSRRDGVRTEAFF. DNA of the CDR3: TGCGCCAGCAGCCGAAGGGATGGAGTCAGAACTGAAGCTTTCTTT.

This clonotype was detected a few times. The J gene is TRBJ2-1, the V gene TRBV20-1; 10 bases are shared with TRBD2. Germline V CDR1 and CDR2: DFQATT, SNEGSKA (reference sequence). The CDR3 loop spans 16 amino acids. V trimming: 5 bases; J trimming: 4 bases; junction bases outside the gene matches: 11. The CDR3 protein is CSAPRLAGSIYNEQFF. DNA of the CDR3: TGCAGTGCTCCTCGACTAGCGGGTTCGATTTACAATGAGCAGTTCTTC.

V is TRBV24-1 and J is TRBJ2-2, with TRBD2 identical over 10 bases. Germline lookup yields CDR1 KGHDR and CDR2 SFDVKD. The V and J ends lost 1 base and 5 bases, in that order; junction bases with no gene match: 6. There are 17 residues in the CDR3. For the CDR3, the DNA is TGTGCCACCAGTGATTTAGGCCTAGCGGGGGAAACCGGGGAGCTGTTTTTT. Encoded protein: CATSDLGLAGETGELFF.

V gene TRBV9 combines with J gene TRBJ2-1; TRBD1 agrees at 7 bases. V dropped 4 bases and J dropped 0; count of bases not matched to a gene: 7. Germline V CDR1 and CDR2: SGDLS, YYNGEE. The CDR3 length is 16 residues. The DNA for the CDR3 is TGTGCCAGCAGCAAAATAGGGGGCGCCTCCTACAATGAGCAGTTCTTC. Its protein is CASSKIGGASYNEQFF.

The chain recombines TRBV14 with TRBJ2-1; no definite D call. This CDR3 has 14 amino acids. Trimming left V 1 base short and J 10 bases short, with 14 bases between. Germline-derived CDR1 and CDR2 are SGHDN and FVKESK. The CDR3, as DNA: TGTGCCAGCAGCCAAGTTACCCGCCTGGGGGAGCAGTTCTTC. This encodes CASSQVTRLGEQFF. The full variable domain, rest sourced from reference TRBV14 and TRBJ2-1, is EAGVTQFPSHSVIEKGQTVTLRCDPISGHDNLYWYRRVMGKEIKFLLHFVKESKQDESGMPNNRFLAERTGGTYSTLKVQPAELEDSGVYFCASSQVTRLGEQFFGPGTRLTVL.

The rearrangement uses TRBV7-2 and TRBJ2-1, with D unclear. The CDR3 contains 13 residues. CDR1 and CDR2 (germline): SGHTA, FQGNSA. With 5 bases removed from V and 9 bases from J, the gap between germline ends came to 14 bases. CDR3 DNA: TGTGCCAGCAGCACGTACCGTCGTGTTGAGCAGTTCTTC. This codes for CASSTYRRVEQFF.

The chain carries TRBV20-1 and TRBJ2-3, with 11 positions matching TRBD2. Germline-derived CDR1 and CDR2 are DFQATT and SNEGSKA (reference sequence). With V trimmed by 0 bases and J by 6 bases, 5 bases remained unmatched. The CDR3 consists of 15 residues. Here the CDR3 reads CSARDPTSGSDTQYF. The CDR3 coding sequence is TGCAGTGCTAGAGATCCCACTAGCGGGAGTGATACGCAGTATTTT.

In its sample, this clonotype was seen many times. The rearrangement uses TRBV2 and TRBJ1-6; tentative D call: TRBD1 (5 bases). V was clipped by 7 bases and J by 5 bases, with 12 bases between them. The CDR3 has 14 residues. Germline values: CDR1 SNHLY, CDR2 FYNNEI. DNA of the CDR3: TGTGCCAGCACCCGGGGCGGGGATAATTCACCCCTCCACTTT. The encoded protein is CASTRGGDNSPLHF. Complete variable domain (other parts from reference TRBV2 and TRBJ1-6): EPEVTQTPSHQVTQMGQEVILRCVPISNHLYFYWYRQILGQKVEFLVSFYNNEISEKSEIFDDQFSVERPDGSNFTLKIRSTKLEDSAMYFCASTRGGDNSPLHFGNGTRLTVT.

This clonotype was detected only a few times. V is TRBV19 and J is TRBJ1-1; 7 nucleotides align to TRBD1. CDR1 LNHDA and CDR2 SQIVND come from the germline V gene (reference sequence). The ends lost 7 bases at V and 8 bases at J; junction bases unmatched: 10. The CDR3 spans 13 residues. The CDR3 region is CASNLDRRGEAFF. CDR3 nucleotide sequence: TGTGCCAGTAACCTGGACAGGAGAGGAGAAGCTTTCTTT.

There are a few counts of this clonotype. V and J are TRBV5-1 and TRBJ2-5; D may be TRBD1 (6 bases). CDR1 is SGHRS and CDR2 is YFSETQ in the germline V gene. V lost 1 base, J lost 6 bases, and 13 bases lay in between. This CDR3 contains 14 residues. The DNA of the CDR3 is TGCGCCAGCAGCTTGAGGTCAGGGGAACAGACCCAGTACTTC. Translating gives CASSLRSGEQTQYF. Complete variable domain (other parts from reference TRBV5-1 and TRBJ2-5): KAGVTQTPRYLIKTRGQQVTLSCSPISGHRSVSWYQQTPGQGLQFLFEYFSETQRNKGNFPGRFSGRQFSNSRSEMNVSTLELGDSALYLCASSLRSGEQTQYFGPGTRLLVL.

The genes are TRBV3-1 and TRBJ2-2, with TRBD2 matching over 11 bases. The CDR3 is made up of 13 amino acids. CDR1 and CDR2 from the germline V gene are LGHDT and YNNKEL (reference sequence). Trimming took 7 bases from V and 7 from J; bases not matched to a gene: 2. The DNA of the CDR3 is TGTGCCAGCAACCTAGCGGGAGGCGGGGAGCTGTTTTTT. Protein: CASNLAGGGELFF.

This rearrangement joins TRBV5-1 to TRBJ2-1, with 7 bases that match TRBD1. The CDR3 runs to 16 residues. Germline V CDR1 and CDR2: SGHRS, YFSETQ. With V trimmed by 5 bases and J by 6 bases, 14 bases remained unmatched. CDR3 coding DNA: TGCGCCAGCAGATTCGCCGAGACAGGGTCGGGCAATGAGCAGTTCTTC. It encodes CASRFAETGSGNEQFF.